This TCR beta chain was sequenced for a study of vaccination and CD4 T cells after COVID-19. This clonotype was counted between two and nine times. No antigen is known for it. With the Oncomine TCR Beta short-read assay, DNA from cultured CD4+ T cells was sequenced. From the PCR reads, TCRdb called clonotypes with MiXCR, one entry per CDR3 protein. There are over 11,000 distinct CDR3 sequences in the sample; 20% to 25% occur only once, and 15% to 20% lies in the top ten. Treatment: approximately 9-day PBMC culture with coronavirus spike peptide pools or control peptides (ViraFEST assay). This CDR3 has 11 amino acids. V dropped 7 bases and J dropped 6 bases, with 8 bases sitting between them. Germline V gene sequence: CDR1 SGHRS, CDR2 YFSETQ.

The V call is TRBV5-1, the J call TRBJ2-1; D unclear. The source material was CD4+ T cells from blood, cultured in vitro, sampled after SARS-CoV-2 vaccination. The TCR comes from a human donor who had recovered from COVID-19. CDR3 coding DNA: TGCGCCAGCTTACCGTGCAATGAGCAGTTCTTC. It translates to CASLPCNEQFF. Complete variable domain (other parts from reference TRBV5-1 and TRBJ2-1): KAGVTQTPRYLIKTRGQQVTLSCSPISGHRSVSWYQQTPGQGLQFLFEYFSETQRNKGNFPGRFSGRQFSNSRSEMNVSTLELGDSALYLCASLPCNEQFFGPGTRLTVL.